The 28 T cell receptor beta chains reported below all come from one sample, sequenced in a study of cytomegalovirus exposure and HLA in healthy donors. Amplification used 60 Vbeta primers and 13 Jbeta primers. Sequencing used immunoSEQ multiplex PCR; TCRdb keeps in-frame clones, though not all of them. Of some 120,000 clones in the sample, 75% to 85% were seen once. Material for sequencing was PBMCs. All receptors come from a man aged 40-49 years in good health and CMV-seronegative.

The chain has TRBV6-4 and TRBJ1-1; D is perhaps TRBD1 (6 bases). V lost 3 bases, J lost 7 bases, and 12 bases lay in between. Germline lookup yields CDR1 MRHNA and CDR2 SNTAGT. The CDR3 has 13 amino acids. DNA of the CDR3: TGTGCCAGCAGTGAACAGACAGGTTTTGAAGCTTTCTTT. Its translation: CASSEQTGFEAFF.

Note on this clone: One end of the junction does not line up with germline, which may come from a read error. Other DNA sequences from this sample encode an identical CDR3 as well. The V call is TRBV5-4, the J call TRBJ1-2; maybe TRBD1 (5 bases). In germline, CDR1 is SGHNT, CDR2 YYREEE (reference sequence). The CDR3 consists of 15 residues. The CDR3, as DNA: TGTGCCAGCAGCAATCCGACAGAATCTAACTATGGCTACACCTTT. This gives the protein CASSNPTESNYGYTF.

The chain is built from TRBV9 and TRBJ2-3, with D hard to call. CDR3 length: 14 amino acids. The V and J ends lost 0 bases and 1 base respectively, with 6 bases between them. Germline CDR1 is SGDLS and CDR2 is YYNGEE. The CDR3 here is CASSVDPGTDTQYF. CDR3 in DNA: TGTGCCAGCAGCGTAGATCCGGGCACAGATACGCAGTATTTT. Looking up the rest from reference TRBV9 and TRBJ2-3 gives the full variable domain: DSGVTQTPKHLITATGQRVTLRCSPRSGDLSVYWYQQSLDQGLQFLIQYYNGEERAKGNILERFSAQQFPDLHSELNLSSLELGDSALYFCASSVDPGTDTQYFGPGTRLTVL.

The CDR3 is CASSVPGEETQYF. The CDR3 bases are TGCGCCAGCAGCGTTCCAGGGGAGGAGACCCAGTACTTC. The chain joins TRBV5-1 to TRBJ2-5; a possible D gene is TRBD1 (6 bases). The germline V gene encodes CDR1 SGHRS and CDR2 YFSETQ. Trimming stripped 4 bases from V and 5 bases from J, with 12 bases between. CDR3 length: 13 residues.

The V gene is TRBV5-4, the J gene TRBJ2-3, with 11 nucleotides matching TRBD2. Germline lookup yields CDR1 SGHNT and CDR2 YYREEE (reference sequence). Trimming at V came to 4 bases and at J to 4 bases, leaving 17 bases not matched to a gene. The CDR3 covers 19 residues. The CDR3 reads CASSRRLAGIHTSPDTQYF. CDR3 DNA: TGTGCCAGCAGCCGTCGACTAGCGGGGATTCATACTAGCCCAGATACGCAGTATTTT.

This chain uses TRBV2 with TRBJ1-5; 7 bases map to TRBD1. CDR3 length: 14 residues. CDR1 SNHLY and CDR2 FYNNEI come from the germline V gene. The V gene end was trimmed by 1 base and the J gene end by 7 bases; junction bases not matched to a gene: 4. CDR3 bases: TGTGCCAGCAGTGAAGGGCAGGGGGGACAGCCCCAGCATTTT. Translated: CASSEGQGGQPQHF. The variable domain in full, completed from reference TRBV2 and TRBJ1-5, reads EPEVTQTPSHQVTQMGQEVILRCVPISNHLYFYWYRQILGQKVEFLVSFYNNEISEKSEIFDDQFSVERPDGSNFTLKIRSTKLEDSAMYFCASSEGQGGQPQHFGDGTRLSIL.

J is TRBJ2-1 and V is TRBV9; TRBD2 aligns across 9 bases. J gave up 8 bases and V 0 bases, and 6 bases lay outside the gene matches. The CDR3 runs to 15 residues. Germline V gene lookup returns CDR1 SGDLS and CDR2 YYNGEE. The CDR3 DNA is TGTGCCAGCAGCGTAGAGGTAGCGGGAGTGGATGAGCAGTTCTTC. Translation gives CASSVEVAGVDEQFF.

The chain joins TRBV4-3 to TRBJ1-2; D gene ambiguous. This CDR3 region has 12 residues. Germline CDR1 reads LGHNA; CDR2 reads YSLEER. V lost 4 bases and J lost 7, with 10 bases in between. The CDR3 protein is CASSLESGGYTF. Here the CDR3 DNA reads TGCGCCAGCAGCCTAGAGTCAGGTGGCTACACCTTC.

The chain uses TRBV7-3 and TRBJ2-5; 7 nucleotides agree with TRBD2. The germline V gene encodes CDR1 SGHTA and CDR2 FQGTGA. The V segment lost 5 bases and the J segment 3 bases; nucleotides outside the gene matches: 6. The CDR3 is 14 amino acids. This CDR3 is CASSHQGGKETQYF. The CDR3 nucleotides read TGTGCCAGCAGCCACCAGGGAGGGAAAGAGACCCAGTACTTC.

This chain connects TRBV7-9 to TRBJ2-1, with 9 bases matching TRBD2. CDR3 length equals 15 residues. The V gene's germline CDR1 is SEHNR and CDR2 FQNEAQ (reference sequence). V lost 5 bases and J lost 4; bases outside the gene matches: 6. Written as DNA, the CDR3 is TGTGCCAGCAGCCCCTATAGCGGGAGTTACAATGAGCAGTTCTTC. It yields the protein CASSPYSGSYNEQFF.

This chain uses TRBV6-5 with TRBJ2-1; D gene unclear. Germline CDR1 is MNHEY and CDR2 is SVGAGI. The CDR3 loop spans 14 amino acids. V lost 0 bases and J lost 8, with 11 bases in between. The CDR3 protein is CASSYSTRVDEQFF. The CDR3 nucleotides read TGTGCCAGCAGTTACTCTACTCGGGTCGATGAGCAGTTCTTC.

The rearrangement links TRBV7-2 to TRBJ1-4; 7 positions agree with TRBD1. Germline V gives CDR1 SGHTA, CDR2 FQGNSA. There are 14 residues in the CDR3. V lost 4 bases to trimming and J lost 5 bases; unmatched junction nucleotides: 4. The CDR3 loop is CASSSGQPNEKLFF. The CDR3 DNA reads as TGTGCCAGCAGCTCGGGACAGCCGAATGAAAAACTGTTTTTT.

This chain uses TRBV10-3 with TRBJ1-1, with 8 positions matching TRBD1. The CDR3 totals 19 residues. The germline V gene encodes CDR1 ENHRY and CDR2 SYGVKD. V shed 10 bases, J shed 0 bases, and the junction held 22 bases outside the gene matches. The CDR3 nucleotides are TGTGCCACGGGGTCCTACCCGACTCAGAAGACAGGGGTGAACACTGAAGCTTTCTTT. The encoded protein is CATGSYPTQKTGVNTEAFF.

The gene calls are TRBV7-2 and TRBJ2-3; D may be TRBD2 (6 bases). Germline loops: CDR1 SGHTA, CDR2 FQGNSA. This CDR3 has 15 residues. V dropped 6 bases and J dropped 1 base, with 14 bases sitting between them. The CDR3 region is CASSSTIAGTDTQYF. The CDR3 coding sequence is TGTGCCAGCAGTTCTACGATAGCGGGCACAGATACGCAGTATTTT. Filled out from reference TRBV7-2 and TRBJ2-3, the complete variable domain reads GAGVSQSPSNKVTEKGKDVELRCDPISGHTALYWYRQSLGQGLEFLIYFQGNSAPDKSGLPSDRFSAERTGGSVSTLTIQRTQQEDSAVYLCASSSTIAGTDTQYFGPGTRLTVL.

The V and J genes are TRBV9 and TRBJ2-1, with 10 bases lining up with TRBD1. V lost 0 bases and J lost 6; bases outside the gene matches: 3. The CDR3 extends over 15 amino acids. The germline gives CDR1 SGDLS, CDR2 YYNGEE. The CDR3 loop is CASSVVGQGVNEQFF. CDR3 coding DNA: TGTGCCAGCAGCGTAGTTGGACAGGGGGTCAATGAGCAGTTCTTC.

This clone has just a few counts. The chain couples TRBV6-5 to TRBJ1-1; the D gene is possibly TRBD1 (6 bases). CDR3 length: 14 residues. V shed 6 bases and J shed 1 base, with 12 bases lying between them. Germline values: CDR1 MNHEY, CDR2 SVGAGI. The CDR3 loop reads CASRNRAQNTEAFF. CDR3 sequence (DNA): TGTGCCAGCAGAAACAGGGCCCAGAACACTGAAGCTTTCTTT.

The V call is TRBV15, the J call TRBJ2-7, with TRBD1 as a possible D gene (6 bases). CDR3 size: 12 residues. V shed 2 bases and J shed 12 bases, with 14 bases lying between them. In germline, CDR1 is LNHNV, CDR2 YYDKDF (reference sequence). This CDR3 reads CATSRKSGARYF. The DNA of the CDR3 is TGTGCCACCAGCAGAAAGTCAGGGGCTCGGTACTTC.

V and J are TRBV4-1 and TRBJ2-1; no clear D. CDR3 length: 17 amino acids. CDR1 is MGHRA, CDR2 YSYEKL, per germline. V dropped 0 bases and J dropped 1 base, with 13 bases sitting between them. As DNA, the CDR3 is TGCGCCAGCAGCCAAGATCTGGCGAGGTGGTCCTACAATGAGCAGTTCTTC. Residues: CASSQDLARWSYNEQFF.

The CDR3 DNA reads TGTGCCAGCAGCCGTGTTGGACTAGCGGTCTCGCACGAGCAGTACTTC. Amino acid sequence: CASSRVGLAVSHEQYF. This rearrangement joins TRBV5-6 to TRBJ2-7; 10 positions match TRBD2. This CDR3 has 16 residues. Unmatched junction bases numbered 12, after V lost 4 bases and J lost 5 bases. Germline CDR1 SGHDT, CDR2 YYEEEE.

The rearrangement links TRBV28 to TRBJ1-1, with 7 bases that match TRBD1. Germline V gives CDR1 MDHEN, CDR2 SYDVKM. J lost 5 bases, V lost 4 bases, and 7 bases had no gene match. This CDR3 has 14 residues. CDR3 bases: TGTGCCAGCAGTTCCCGACAGGGTTGGACTGAAGCTTTCTTT. Its translation is CASSSRQGWTEAFF.

The V gene is TRBV7-3, the J gene TRBJ2-6, with 10 bases fitting TRBD1. V lost 4 bases to trimming and J lost 3 bases; unmatched junction nucleotides: 12. The CDR3 is made up of 19 amino acids. Germline V gene data show CDR1 as SGHTA and CDR2 as FQGTGA. In DNA, the CDR3 is TGTGCCAGCAGCTCCCCGCGGACAGGGGGTACACTTGGGGCCAACGTCCTGACTTTC. It codes for CASSSPRTGGTLGANVLTF. Full variable domain (rest looked up from reference TRBV7-3 and TRBJ2-6): GAGVSQTPSNKVTEKGKYVELRCDPISGHTALYWYRQSLGQGPEFLIYFQGTGAADDSGLPNDRFFAVRPEGSVSTLKIQRTERGDSAVYLCASSSPRTGGTLGANVLTFGAGSRLTVL.

The V and J genes are TRBV15 and TRBJ1-5; D not resolved. V lost 6 bases to trimming and J lost 5 bases, with 11 bases between them. This CDR3 comprises 13 residues. Per the germline V gene, CDR1 is LNHNV and CDR2 is YYDKDF (reference sequence). The CDR3 nucleotides read TGTGCCACCAGTTGGAGGGCGGATCAGCCCCAGCATTTT. Protein product: CATSWRADQPQHF.

The J gene is TRBJ2-4, the V gene TRBV9; 10 nucleotides match TRBD1. Germline V lookup: CDR1 SGDLS, CDR2 YYNGEE. The ends lost 4 bases at V and 1 base at J; junction bases unmatched: 5. The CDR3 covers 16 residues. The CDR3 region has the DNA TGTGCCAGCAGCTCGACAGGGGGCAGGGCCAAAAACATTCAGTACTTC. Translated: CASSSTGGRAKNIQYF.

The CDR3 DNA sequence: TGTGCCAGCAGTCCGACAAGAATCGCCTACAATGAGCAGTTCTTC. Translation gives CASSPTRIAYNEQFF. The rearrangement joins TRBV6-1 to TRBJ2-1, with D unclear. V was cut by 5 bases and J by 2 bases, with 13 bases left in between. The CDR3 extends over 15 amino acids. The germline V gene encodes CDR1 MNHNS and CDR2 SASEGT.

This rearrangement joins TRBV18 to TRBJ2-7; 7 bases fit TRBD1. The V and J ends lost 4 bases and 0 bases, in that order; junction bases with no gene match: 6. CDR1 and CDR2 (germline): KGHSH, LQKENI. The CDR3 covers 15 residues. The DNA for the CDR3 is TGTGCCAGCTCACTGGGACAGCCAAGCTCCTACGAGCAGTACTTC. Its protein product is CASSLGQPSSYEQYF.

The rearrangement joins TRBV27 to TRBJ2-7, with 11 nucleotides matching TRBD2. V trimming: 4 bases; J trimming: 1 base; junction bases outside the gene matches: 3. The length of the CDR3 is 15 residues. Germline CDR1 reads MNHEY; CDR2 reads SMNVEV (reference sequence). The CDR3 region is CASSSLAGGSYEQYF. The DNA of the CDR3 is TGTGCCAGCAGTTCCCTAGCGGGAGGATCCTACGAGCAGTACTTC.

The rearrangement links TRBV19 to TRBJ1-5; 7 bases match TRBD1. CDR3 length: 14 residues. Trimming at V came to 5 bases and at J to 11 bases, leaving 12 bases not matched to a gene. Germline V gene data show CDR1 as LNHDA and CDR2 as SQIVND (reference sequence). The CDR3 DNA follows: TGTGCCAGTAGTGCCGGACAGGAGGGAATGGCCCAGCATTTT. Its protein is CASSAGQEGMAQHF. Supplemented by reference TRBV19 and TRBJ1-5, the full variable domain reads DGGITQSPKYLFRKEGQNVTLSCEQNLNHDAMYWYRQDPGQGLRLIYYSQIVNDFQKGDIAEGYSVSREKKESFPLTVTSAQKNPTAFYLCASSAGQEGMAQHFGDGTRLSIL.

The rearrangement uses TRBV11-2 and TRBJ1-1; D not certain. The CDR3 is 16 amino acids. V lost 1 base, J lost 1 base, and 13 bases lay in between. Germline V gene lookup returns CDR1 SGHAT and CDR2 FQNNGV. In DNA, the CDR3 is TGTGCCAGCAGCTTAGGGTCCTGGGGAGGGAACACTGAAGCTTTCTTT. Its translation is CASSLGSWGGNTEAFF.